This paragraph reports one TCR beta chain. This entry belongs to a study of tumor-infiltrating lymphocytes in oesophageal squamous cell carcinoma. Germline V gene data show CDR1 as MNHNS and CDR2 as SASEGT. The CDR3 contains 15 residues. Each CDR3 protein gets one entry after TCRdb re-called the PCR reads with MiXCR. This table has under 20,000 distinct CDR3 sequences, over 40% appearing once. The sequence came from a male donor with esophageal squamous cell carcinoma. The chain combines TRBV6-1 with TRBJ2-6, with D tentatively TRBD1 (6 bases). The J call is in doubt because the DNA end fits TRBJ2-7 better. Sequences were obtained from normal esophageal tissue next to the tumor. In DNA, the CDR3 is TGTGCCAGCAGACCTACAGGGTTAAGTACCTACGAGCAGTACTTC. Residues: CASRPTGLSTYEQYF.